This T cell receptor (beta chain) was sequenced in a study of blood T cell repertoires in COVID-19. Study-wide context: Sources were T cells, B-cell-depleted T cells, or PBMCs; the material itself was cDNA or gDNA.

Participants had their cohort set by participant-reported clinical history. The method was immunoSEQ multiplex PCR; TCRdb's version includes in-frame clones alone and lacks a portion of them. This table holds about 140,000 clones, 84% found once. This CDR3 comprises 13 residues. Trimming removed 8 bases from V and 0 bases from J, with 11 bases in between. Germline lookup yields CDR1 LNHDA and CDR2 SQIVND (reference sequence). The sample taken for sequencing was PBMCs or T cells enriched from blood (not recorded which). The chain carries TRBV19 and TRBJ2-7; possible D gene TRBD2, 6 bases. The clonotype originates from a woman under 30 who had been exposed to COVID-19. This chain's CDR3 is CASSAGSSYEQYF. DNA of the CDR3: TGTGCCAGTTCTGCCGGGAGCTCCTACGAGCAGTACTTC.